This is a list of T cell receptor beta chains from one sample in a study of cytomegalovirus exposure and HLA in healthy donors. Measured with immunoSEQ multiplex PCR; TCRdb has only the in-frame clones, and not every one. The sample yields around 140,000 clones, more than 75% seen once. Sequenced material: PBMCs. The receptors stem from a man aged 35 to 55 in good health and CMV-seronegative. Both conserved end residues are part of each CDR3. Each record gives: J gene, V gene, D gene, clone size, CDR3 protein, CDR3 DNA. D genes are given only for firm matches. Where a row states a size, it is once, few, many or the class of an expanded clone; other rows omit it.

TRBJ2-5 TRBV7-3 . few CASSLTRGHQETQYF TGTGCCAGCAGCTTGACGCGGGGGCACCAAGAGACCCAGTACTTC
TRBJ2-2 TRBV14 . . CASSPAIGTPNTGELFF TGTGCCAGCAGCCCGGCGATCGGGACACCTAACACCGGGGAGCTGTTTTTT
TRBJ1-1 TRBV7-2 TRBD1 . CASSYTGQATEAFF TGTGCTAGCAGCTATACAGGACAGGCCACTGAAGCTTTCTTT
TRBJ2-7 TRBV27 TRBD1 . CASSLSTGSVEQYF TGTGCCAGCAGTTTATCGACAGGGTCGGTCGAGCAGTACTTC
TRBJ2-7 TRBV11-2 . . CASSLLGSFVYEQYF TGTGCCAGCAGCTTATTGGGCAGTTTTGTCTACGAGCAGTACTTC
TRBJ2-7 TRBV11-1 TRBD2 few CASRSTSGAYEQYF TGTGCCAGCAGATCGACTAGCGGGGCCTACGAGCAGTACTTC
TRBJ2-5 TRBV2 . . CASSTGTPGVETQYF TGTGCCAGCAGTACCGGGACACCCGGGGTCGAGACCCAGTACTTC
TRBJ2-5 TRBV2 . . CASSEIEETQYF TGTGCCAGCAGTGAAATAGAAGAGACCCAGTACTTC
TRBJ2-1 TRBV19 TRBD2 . CASSPPPSGVMQFF TGTGCCAGTAGTCCCCCACCTAGCGGGGTAATGCAGTTCTTC
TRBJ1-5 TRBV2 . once CASSPGDQPQHF TGTGCCAGCAGTCCAGGGGATCAGCCCCAGCATTTT
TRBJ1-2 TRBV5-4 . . CASSLDGYGYTF TGTGCCAGCAGCCTGGACGGCTATGGCTACACCTTC
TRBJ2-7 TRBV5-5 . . CASSNGPRVFSEQYF TGTGCCAGCAGCAACGGACCCAGGGTGTTCTCCGAGCAGTACTTC
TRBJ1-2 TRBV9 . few CASSPTRGGSYTF TGTGCCAGCAGCCCAACACGAGGTGGAAGCTACACCTTC
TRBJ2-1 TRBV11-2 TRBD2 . CASSSLGGRQLQSNEQFF TGTGCCAGCAGCTCCCTAGGCGGGAGGCAACTCCAGAGCAATGAGCAGTTCTTC
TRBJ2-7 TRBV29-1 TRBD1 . CSVRPTGDEQYF TGCAGCGTGCGGCCGACAGGGGACGAGCAGTACTTC
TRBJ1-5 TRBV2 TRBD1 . CASSEVGQGRPDQPQHF TGTGCCAGCAGTGAAGTGGGACAGGGTCGTCCGGATCAGCCCCAGCATTTT
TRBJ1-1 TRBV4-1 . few CGRVGTEGNTEAFF TGCGGCAGGGTAGGCACCGAGGGGAACACTGAAGCTTTCTTT
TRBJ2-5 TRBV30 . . CAWSVSVGGGETQYF TGTGCCTGGAGTGTATCCGTGGGGGGTGGAGAGACCCAGTACTTC
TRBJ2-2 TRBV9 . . CASSVGGSAGELFF TGTGCCAGCAGCGTAGGCGGTTCGGCCGGGGAGCTGTTTTTT
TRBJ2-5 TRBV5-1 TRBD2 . CASSLDGLAGVETQYF TGCGCCAGCAGCTTGGATGGACTAGCGGGAGTCGAGACCCAGTACTTC
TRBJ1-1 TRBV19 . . CASNWNTEAFF TGTGCCAGTAACTGGAACACTGAAGCTTTCTTT
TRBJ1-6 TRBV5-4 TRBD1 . CASSQKGASYNSPLHF TGTGCCAGCAGCCAGAAGGGGGCCTCCTATAATTCACCCCTCCACTTT
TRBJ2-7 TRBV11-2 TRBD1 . CASSLATGGGYEQYF TGTGCCAGCAGCTTAGCGACAGGGGGCGGCTACGAGCAGTACTTC
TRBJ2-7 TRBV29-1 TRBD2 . CSVMLGGEYF TGCAGCGTGATGTTGGGGGGGGAATACTTC